This T cell receptor (beta chain) is drawn from a study of early T cells in non-severe SARS-CoV-2 infection. Study as a whole: The authors sequenced bulk RNA from unsorted whole blood, leaving chains unpaired. Study conclusions and caveats: Using VDJdb, the matching emphasized anti-spike CD8 responses while missing private and CD4 specificities.

Trimming removed 6 bases at V and 2 bases at J, with 10 bases between. CDR3 size: 12 residues. Germline-derived CDR1 and CDR2 are SQVTM and ANQGSEA. This clonotype was observed at least ten times. Its target is not known. Individual cDNA molecules received unique molecular identifiers during library preparation. MiXCR was run by TCRdb on the 5' RACE reads, yielding one entry per CDR3 protein. Among 50,000 to 65,000 distinct CDR3 sequences listed, over 10% were seen once. Source material: whole blood. This clonotype originated in an adult who was a healthcare worker with PCR-confirmed SARS-CoV-2 infection or an uninfected control (not recorded which). J is TRBJ2-5 and V is TRBV29-1, with no clear D. In DNA form, the CDR3 reads TGCAGCGTGGCAGCAGGTCAAGAGACCCAGTACTTC. It specifies CSVAAGQETQYF.